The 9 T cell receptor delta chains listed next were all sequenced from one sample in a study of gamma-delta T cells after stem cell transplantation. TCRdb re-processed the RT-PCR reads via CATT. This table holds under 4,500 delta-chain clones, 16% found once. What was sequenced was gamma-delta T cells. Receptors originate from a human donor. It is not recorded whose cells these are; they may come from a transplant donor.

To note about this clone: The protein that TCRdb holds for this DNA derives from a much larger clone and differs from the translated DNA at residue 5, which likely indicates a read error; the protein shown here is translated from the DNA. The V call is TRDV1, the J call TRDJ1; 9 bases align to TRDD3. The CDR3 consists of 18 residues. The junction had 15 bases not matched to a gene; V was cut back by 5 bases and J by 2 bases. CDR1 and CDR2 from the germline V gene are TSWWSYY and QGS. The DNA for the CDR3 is TGTGCTCTTGGGACCTTCCCATTAGTACTGGGGGAGACCGATAAACTCATCTTT. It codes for CALGTFPLVLGETDKLIF.

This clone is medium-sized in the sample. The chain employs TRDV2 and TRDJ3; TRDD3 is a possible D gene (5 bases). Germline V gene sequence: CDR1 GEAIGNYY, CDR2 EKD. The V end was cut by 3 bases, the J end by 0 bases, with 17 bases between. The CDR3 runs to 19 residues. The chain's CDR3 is CACDFTGRAPSWDTRQMFF. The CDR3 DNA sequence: TGTGCCTGTGACTTTACTGGACGGGCCCCCTCCTGGGACACCCGACAGATGTTTTTC.

The CDR3: CACDTVLGDTEHIF. The CDR3 coding sequence is TGTGCCTGTGACACCGTTTTGGGGGATACGGAACACATCTTT. The rearrangement joins TRDV2 to TRDJ1; the match to TRDD3 covers 11 bases. Germline assignment: CDR1 GEAIGNYY and CDR2 EKD. Trimming cost V 0 bases and J 13 bases; bases outside gene matches: 9. The CDR3 is made up of 14 amino acids.

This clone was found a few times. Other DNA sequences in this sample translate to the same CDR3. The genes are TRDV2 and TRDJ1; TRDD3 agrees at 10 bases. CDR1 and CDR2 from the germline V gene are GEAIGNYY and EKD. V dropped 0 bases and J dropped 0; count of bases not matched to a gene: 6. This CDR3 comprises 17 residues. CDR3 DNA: TGTGCCTGTGACACCCTTACTGGGGGATCGTACACCGATAAACTCATCTTT. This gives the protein CACDTLTGGSYTDKLIF.

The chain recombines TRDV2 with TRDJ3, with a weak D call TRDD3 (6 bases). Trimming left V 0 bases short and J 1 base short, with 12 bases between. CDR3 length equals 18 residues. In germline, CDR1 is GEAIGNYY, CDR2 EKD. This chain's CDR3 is CACDTVSGESWDTRQMFF. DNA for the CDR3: TGTGCCTGTGACACCGTTTCTGGGGAGTCCTGGGACACCCGACAGATGTTTTTC.

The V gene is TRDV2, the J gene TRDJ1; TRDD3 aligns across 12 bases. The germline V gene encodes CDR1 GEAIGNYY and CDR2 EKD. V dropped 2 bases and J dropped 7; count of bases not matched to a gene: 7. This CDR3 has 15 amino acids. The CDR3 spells CACDKLGDTRGKLIF. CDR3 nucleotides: TGTGCCTGTGACAAGCTGGGGGATACGCGGGGTAAACTCATCTTT.

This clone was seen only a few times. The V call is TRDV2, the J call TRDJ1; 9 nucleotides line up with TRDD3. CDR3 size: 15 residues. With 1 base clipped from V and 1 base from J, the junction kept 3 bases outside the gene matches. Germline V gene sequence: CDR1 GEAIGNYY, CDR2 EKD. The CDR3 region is CACDTLGEITDKLIF. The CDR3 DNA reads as TGTGCCTGTGACACACTGGGGGAGATCACCGATAAACTCATCTTT.

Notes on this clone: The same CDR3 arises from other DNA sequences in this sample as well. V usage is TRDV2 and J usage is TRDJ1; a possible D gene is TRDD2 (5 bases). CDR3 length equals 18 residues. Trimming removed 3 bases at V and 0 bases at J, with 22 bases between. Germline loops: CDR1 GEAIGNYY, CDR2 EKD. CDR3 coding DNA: TGTGCCTGTGACGATCTCCGAAGCCCATCCTATAACACCGATAAACTCATCTTT. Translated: CACDDLRSPSYNTDKLIF.

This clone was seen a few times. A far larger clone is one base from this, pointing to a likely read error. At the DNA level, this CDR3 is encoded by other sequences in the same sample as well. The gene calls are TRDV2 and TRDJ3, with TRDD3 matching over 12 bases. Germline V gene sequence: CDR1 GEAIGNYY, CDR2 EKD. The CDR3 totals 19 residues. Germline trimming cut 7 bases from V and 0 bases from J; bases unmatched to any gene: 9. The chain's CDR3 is CACDSILGDTSWDTRQMFF. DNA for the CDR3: TGTGCCTGCGACTCGATACTGGGGGATACCTCCTGGGACACCCGACAGATGTTTTTC.